The present T cell receptor beta chain was sequenced within a study of cytomegalovirus exposure and HLA in healthy donors (dated by TCRdb to the late 2010s). Study-wide context: An earlier analysis of approximately 590 of the donors reported 250 to 300 Gb of sequence data and roughly 110 million unique TCR beta sequences from some 180 million T cells. An early release covering more than 500 HLA-typed donors comprised about 300 gigabases of sequencing data and tens of millions of unique TCR sequences. Among the roughly 400 genotyped donors, around 81% belonged to the genetic ancestry cluster associated with self-reported Caucasian donors. The study was designed to test whether signatures of past pathogen exposure could be identified by cataloging public T cell receptors. The T cell repertoires of some 670 subjects were profiled by immunosequencing and related to cytomegalovirus serostatus. Besides the first cohort of hundreds of subjects, a separate validation cohort made up of 90 to 150 different subjects was used. To predict cytomegalovirus infection status, the study brought together high-throughput TCR immunosequencing, statistical association of individual TCRs with disease status, and machine learning. To study patterns of TCR occurrence, a later analysis re-analyzed previously published TCR beta repertoires from 666 donors and added high-resolution HLA genotyping. The later analysis used no new phenotypic data to find candidate immune exposures, relying instead on TCR beta sequences and their occurrence across donors. An earlier analysis of 587 of the donors used high-throughput TCR beta sequencing to judge whether each TCR beta V gene segment behaved as functional or pseudogenic. Alongside the repertoire data, information on donor age, sex, ethnicity and CMV serostatus was compiled. Genome-wide SNP genotypes for about 55% of the roughly 670 donors were used in a later genetic analysis, which treated that subset as a discovery cohort. Every repertoire in the discovery cohort had been generated on one and the same sequencing platform. HLA typing included class I and class II loci at four-digit resolution. Typing coverage differed by locus: A, B, C, DRB1 and DQB1 were typed in about 620-630 donors, DQA1 in approximately 520, DPA1 in over 600, and DPB1 in 450 to 490. Several DR-DQ haplotypes were handled as single units for association and clustering because linkage in the cohort was strong. Among about 370 genotyped donors of the cohort, an average of about 220,000 unique TCR beta nucleotide sequences was sequenced per donor, of which about 18% were non-productive.

Libraries were constructed by the immunoSEQ multiplex PCR assay. A mixture of 60 forward primers for TCR Vbeta segments and 13 reverse primers for TCR Jbeta segments was used in the multiplex PCR. The CDR3 region of rearranged TCR beta genes was amplified from genomic DNA with a multiplex PCR assay. The Illumina HiSeq System was used to sequence the amplified TCR beta libraries as 87-base-pair reads. Concerning the study's data processing: A later analysis tallied 70 million to 100 million unique TCR beta chains across the 666 repertoires, and approximately 12 million of those chains were shared by two or more donors. A nearest-neighbor algorithm error-corrected the raw reads and collapsed the reads into unique sequences, merging closely related sequences to remove PCR and sequencing errors. CDR3 sequences were aligned to IMGT reference sequences to assign V, D and J gene segments. For a sequence to be retained, a match of at least six nucleotides to both a V gene segment and a J gene segment was required. Rearrangements were called productive when the CDR3 lacked stop codons and stayed in frame with V and J; all others were non-productive. Following IMGT convention, CDR3 was defined as the stretch from the second conserved V-encoded cysteine to the conserved J-encoded phenylalanine. The earlier analysis of approximately 500 of the donors excluded sequences that lacked an unambiguous match to a single V gene segment. In an earlier analysis of a few hundred of the donors, a V segment was called functional when productive rearrangements were above 56.7%, and segregating when the standard deviation between donors exceeded 5%. A statistical classification framework was developed to diagnose cytomegalovirus status using the catalog of TCR beta chain sequences. In a later analysis, TCR nucleotide sequences were compared against IMGT/GENE-DB human TR gene sequences so that V and J genes could be assigned. In a later analysis, CDR3 sequences and most-parsimonious VDJ recombination scenarios were assigned using the TCRdist pipeline. In a later analysis, each TCR beta chain was defined by its CDR3 amino acid sequence together with its V-gene family, and reads without a unique V-gene family were excluded. A later analysis removed roughly 590 highly shared, low-generation-probability nucleotide sequences to deal with suspected cross-contamination and a sequencing artifact. In a later analysis, a clonal expansion index was calculated for each public chain from normalized within-repertoire ranks of inferred template counts. A later analysis computed generation probabilities with a VDJ recombination model fitted to out-of-frame rearrangements, and checked the results against IGoR. Hypergeometric tests were used in a later analysis to score TCR-TCR, TCR-HLA and TCR-CMV co-occurrence, with a repertoire-size bias correction applied to the TCR pairs. In a later analysis, false discovery rates were estimated by permuting HLA or CMV assignments 20 times. In a later analysis, co-occurring TCRs were grouped using DBSCAN, and TCRdist sequence similarity was added for clustering within HLA-allele-positive subsets. Co-occurrence clustering excluded repertoires with fewer than 30,000 or more than 120,000 public chains, plus five with anomalous nucleotide sharing. Here the immuneACCESS table is served through TCRdb, limited to in-frame sequences with V and J called. Missing clones are a known gap in these copies; in checked studies unresolved V genes cover under half, and the rest lacks a known reason. The V and J calls and clone size come from that table; D and trimming were worked out from the DNA. This sample is represented by fewer than 150,000 clones; more than 75% of them were singletons. About 3.9% of the sample comes from the top ten.

The full study reports these points: The study listed over 150 TCR beta chains as associated with cytomegalovirus. A further reported finding was that TCR beta sequences accurately predicted the HLA-A and HLA-B alleles for most subjects in the first cohort. An association between a missense DCLRE1C variant and V-gene and J-gene trimming of TCR beta chains was found in a later genetic analysis and replicated in an independent cohort. Linkage disequilibrium might explain the correlated functional status among segregating V segments, but an unknown experimental factor could not be ruled out. When HLA alleles, especially DR and DQ, strongly co-occurred, TCR associations were difficult to assign to individual alleles. In an earlier analysis of some 640 of the donors, most TCR beta V segments were observed in productive rearrangements about 90% or about 30% of the time, broadly matching IMGT annotations. Because counts were too low, more than 15 rarely observed V segments, including chromosome 9 orphons, were left out of the earlier analysis of approximately 580 of the donors. Because the 87-base-pair reads could not distinguish some IMGT-functional V segments, including TRBV6-2 and TRBV6-3, those segments were excluded. A later analysis found that HLA-associated TCR beta chains were more clonally expanded and had lower generation probabilities than equally common non-associated chains. Most CMV-associated TCR beta chains appeared to be HLA-restricted in a later analysis, and the HLA associations seemed to be driven largely by CMV exposure. Compared with the approximately 670-donor mean, donors in an Asian-associated ancestry cluster had fewer N-insertions in productive TCRs, according to a later genetic analysis. The classifier was reported to diagnose cytomegalovirus status with high specificity and sensitivity in both the original and validation cohorts. A group of highly shared sequence variants was considered likely to be a technical artifact of the sequencing pipeline. Most TCR sequences were observed very rarely across donors, whereas some public TCRs were present in many individuals. The presence/absence analyses assumed that sequencing depth was roughly uniform across donors, and that assumption may not be true. The only immune exposure information available for the cohort was CMV serostatus. Specific HLA alleles were associated with 15,000 to 20,000 TCR beta sequences at a false discovery rate of 0.05 in a later analysis. In vitro tests confirmed that three of the cytomegalovirus-associated TCR beta chains recognize cytomegalovirus antigens. It was suggested by the authors that the approach could potentially be generalized to other disease states and immunological phenotypes. Because some donors lacked HLA typing at each locus, the association tests relied only on the typed subset. Several of the top co-occurrence clusters appeared to be linked to parvovirus B19, influenza, CMV and Epstein-Barr virus, according to a later analysis. The cohort was sequenced for TCR beta chains only, and without alpha or paired-chain data the features that could be detected were limited. According to a later analysis, TCR association rates differed among HLA loci, with DRB1 alleles showing the most associated TCRs and HLA-C alleles showing the fewest.

Concerning this clone itself: The specificity of this receptor is unknown. No base quality values were provided; no much bigger clone lies one nucleotide off.

V is trimmed back by 5 bases and J by 4 bases, and the junction contains 3 bases that no gene match accounts for. The germline V gene specifies LGHNA as CDR1 and YNFKEQ as CDR2. Spanning cysteine to phenylalanine, the CDR3 consists of 14 amino acids. Just CDR3 DNA is preserved here, 42 bases in frame from base 1. In total, roughly 670 healthy bone marrow donors made up the cohort. At the time of sampling, every cohort member was nominally healthy, though immune exposures that went unrecorded were likely present. The donor tested CMV seronegative and was one of the 352 seronegative cohort members. Each donor provided a peripheral blood sample, and peripheral blood mononuclear cells were used for TCR beta sequencing. The Qiagen DNeasy Blood Extraction Kit was used to extract genomic DNA from the blood cell samples.

The material sequenced was PBMCs. This TCR was recovered from a man aged 18 to 30 in good health and CMV-seronegative. This chain is built from TRBV4-2 and TRBJ1-2; a stretch of 11 junction bases matches TRBD1. The CDR3 reads CASSKGTGGYGYTF. In nucleotides, the sequence is TGTGCCAGCAGCAAGGGGACAGGGGGCTATGGCTACACCTTC.